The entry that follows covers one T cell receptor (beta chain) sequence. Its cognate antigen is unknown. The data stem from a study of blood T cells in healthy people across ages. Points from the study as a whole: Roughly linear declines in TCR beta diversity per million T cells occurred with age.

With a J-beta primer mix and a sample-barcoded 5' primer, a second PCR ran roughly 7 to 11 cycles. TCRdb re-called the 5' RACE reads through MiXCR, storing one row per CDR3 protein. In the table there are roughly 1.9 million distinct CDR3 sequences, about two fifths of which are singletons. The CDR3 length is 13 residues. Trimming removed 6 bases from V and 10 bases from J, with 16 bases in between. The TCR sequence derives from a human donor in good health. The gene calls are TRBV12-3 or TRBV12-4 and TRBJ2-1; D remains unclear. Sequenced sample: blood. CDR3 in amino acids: CASSPWVTKEQFF. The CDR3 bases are TGTGCCAGCAGCCCTTGGGTCACGAAGGAGCAGTTCTTC.